This entry lists 22 T cell receptor beta chains sequenced from one sample in a study of regulatory T cells in long-lasting Graves disease. Building of the TCR beta libraries involved iRepertoire HTBI primers and Arm-PCR of CDR3 regions. One entry per CDR3 protein, called by TCRdb with MiXCR from the multiplex PCR reads. Here the sample spans about 460,000 distinct CDR3 sequences, 22% being singletons. Time point of the sample: persistent/refractory GD, antithyroid drugs over 5 years with positive TRAb. The TCR library was made from RNA extracted from PBMCs. Specimen: peripheral blood mononuclear cells (PBMCs), collected when the disease was refractory, from a patient treated with antithyroid drugs. The receptors come from a female donor with Graves disease.

About this clonotype itself: A junction end diverges from the germline sequence, so it may reflect a read error. J is TRBJ2-5 and V is TRBV7-9; 9 nucleotides line up with TRBD2. CDR1 and CDR2 (germline): SEHNR, FQNEAQ (reference sequence). The length of the CDR3 is 13 residues. The CDR3 region has the DNA TGTGCCTGCAGCGGGGGGCGAGGAGAGACCCAGTACTTC. It specifies CACSGGRGETQYF. The whole variable domain, filled in from reference TRBV7-9 and TRBJ2-5, reads DTGVSQNPRHKITKRGQNVTFRCDPISEHNRLYWYRQTLGQGPEFLTYFQNEAQLEKSRLLSDRFSAERPKGSFSTLEIQRTEQGDSAMYLCACSGGRGETQYFGPGTRLLVL.

This clonotype was seen ten or more times. This chain links TRBV15 with TRBJ1-6; 9 bases map to TRBD1. Germline CDR1 and CDR2: LNHNV and YYDKDF (reference sequence). The CDR3 loop spans 14 amino acids. V was clipped by 6 bases and J by 10 bases; unmatched bases: 7. The CDR3 here is CATSNRGQRSPLHF. The CDR3 DNA reads as TGTGCCACCAGTAACAGGGGGCAAAGATCACCCCTCCACTTT.

The chain recombines TRBV7-2 with TRBJ1-3; D is unclear. CDR3 length: 13 amino acids. Deletions cut 5 bases from V and 4 bases from J, with 9 bases between. Looked up from germline, CDR1 is SGHTA and CDR2 is FQGNSA. In DNA form, the CDR3 reads TGTGCCAGCAGCCGTCCAGGCGGAAACACCATATATTTT. Its translation is CASSRPGGNTIYF.

This clonotype was counted a few times. Only one base separates this from a far larger clonotype, so it likely reflects a read error. The chain recombines TRBV5-8 with TRBJ2-5, with TRBD1 matching 10 bases. The CDR3 sequence is 13 residues long. The V gene end was trimmed by 5 bases and the J gene end by 5 bases; junction bases not matched to a gene: 3. Germline V gene data show CDR1 as SGHTS and CDR2 as YDEGEE. The CDR3, as DNA: TGTGCCAGCAGGGGGACAGGGGACGAGACCCAGTACTTC. Protein sequence: CASRGTGDETQYF.

Many counts were recorded for this clonotype. The chain joins TRBV2 to TRBJ1-6; D might be TRBD1 (5 bases). This CDR3 has 17 residues. The V gene lost 2 bases and the J gene lost 3 bases, with 14 bases spanning the gap. CDR1 and CDR2 from the germline V gene are SNHLY and FYNNEI. The CDR3 sequence: CASSEWQGIFYNSPLHF. DNA of the CDR3: TGTGCCAGCAGTGAATGGCAGGGCATTTTCTATAATTCACCCCTCCACTTT.

In its sample, this clonotype was seen many times. The chain combines TRBV29-1 with TRBJ2-7, with 7 positions matching TRBD1. The CDR3 runs to 12 residues. Germline lookup yields CDR1 SQVTM and CDR2 ANQGSEA. V lost 5 bases to trimming and J lost 2 bases; unmatched junction nucleotides: 3. Here the CDR3 reads CSVLGQAYEQYF. The CDR3 nucleotides read TGCAGCGTTCTTGGACAGGCCTACGAGCAGTACTTC.

To note about this clonotype: One base away lies a much larger clone, so this may be a sequencing read error. V gene TRBV29-1 combines with J gene TRBJ1-4; a possible D gene is TRBD1 (5 bases). V was trimmed by 3 bases and J by 8 bases, leaving 13 bases between them. Germline V gives CDR1 SQVTM, CDR2 ANQGSEA. The length of the CDR3 is 13 residues. This chain's CDR3 is CSVDHGAREKLFF. For the CDR3, the DNA is TGCAGCGTTGACCACGGGGCTAGGGAAAAACTGTTTTTT. Variable domain in full (rest from reference TRBV29-1 and TRBJ1-4): SAVISQKPSRDICQRGTSLTIQCQVDSQVTMMFWYRQQPGQSLTLIATANQGSEATYESGFVIDKFPISRPNLTFSTLTVSNMSPEDSSIYLCSVDHGAREKLFFGSGTQLSVL.

This clonotype was counted at least ten times. This chain joins TRBV28 and TRBJ2-2; no firm D call. V dropped 2 bases and J dropped 5 bases, with 9 bases sitting between them. CDR3 length: 14 residues. Germline CDR1 reads MDHEN; CDR2 reads SYDVKM. This chain's CDR3 is CASSLGSWTGELFF. In DNA, the CDR3 is TGTGCCAGCAGTTTAGGATCCTGGACCGGGGAGCTGTTTTTT.

This clonotype came up a few times. The V and J genes are TRBV19 and TRBJ2-7, with 9 bases aligning to TRBD2. This CDR3 has 17 amino acids. Per the germline V gene, CDR1 is LNHDA and CDR2 is SQIVND (reference sequence). J lost 3 bases, V lost 0 bases, and 9 bases had no gene match. CDR3: CASSIDGSGRGGYEQYF. The CDR3 DNA sequence: TGTGCCAGTAGTATAGATGGTAGCGGGAGAGGTGGCTACGAGCAGTACTTC.

This sequence joins TRBV9 and TRBJ2-7; D is ambiguous. Per germline, CDR1 SGDLS and CDR2 YYNGEE. Trimming removed 4 bases from V and 0 bases from J, with 8 bases in between. CDR3 length: 13 amino acids. The CDR3 nucleotides are TGTGCCAGCAGCCCGGTAAGCTCCTACGAGCAGTACTTC. Amino acid sequence: CASSPVSSYEQYF.

Concerning this clonotype: A much larger clone is a single base away; this may be a read error. The chain has TRBV6-4 and TRBJ1-4; D is perhaps TRBD1 (5 bases). The CDR3 has 16 amino acids. Germline CDR1 and CDR2: MRHNA and SNTAGT. CDR3 in DNA: TGTGCCAGCAGTTACTCTCAACTTCGCCGGGGGGAAAAACTGTTTTTT. It encodes CASSYSQLRRGEKLFF.

This clonotype was seen ten or more times. This chain connects TRBV20-1 to TRBJ1-5; no clear D gene. The germline V and J ends were trimmed by 0 bases and 4 bases, with 13 bases remaining between them. Per germline, CDR1 DFQATT and CDR2 SNEGSKA (reference sequence). The CDR3 spans 15 residues. The CDR3 reads CSAREGGSINQPQHF. The DNA of the CDR3 is TGCAGTGCTAGAGAGGGAGGCAGCATAAATCAGCCCCAGCATTTT.

The chain combines TRBV28 with TRBJ2-1; D is unresolved. Germline values: CDR1 MDHEN, CDR2 SYDVKM. CDR3 length equals 12 residues. Trimming took off 6 bases at V and 3 bases at J, with 6 bases between the two ends. The CDR3 sequence: CASSSFYNEQFF. As DNA, the CDR3 is TGTGCCAGCAGCTCATTCTACAATGAGCAGTTCTTC. Full variable domain (missing parts from reference TRBV28 and TRBJ2-1): DVKVTQSSRYLVKRTGEKVFLECVQDMDHENMFWYRQDPGLGLRLIYFSYDVKMKEKGDIPEGYSVSREKKERFSLILESASTNQTSMYLCASSSFYNEQFFGPGTRLTVL.

Many counts were recorded for this clonotype. The chain couples TRBV5-1 to TRBJ2-7; D could derive from TRBD1 or TRBD2 (5 bases each). This CDR3 has 16 amino acids. CDR1 and CDR2 (germline): SGHRS, YFSETQ. With 0 bases removed from V and 2 bases from J, the gap between germline ends came to 15 bases. The CDR3 loop reads CASSLVSVGDPYEQYF. The CDR3 DNA is TGCGCCAGCAGCTTGGTTTCCGTGGGGGATCCCTACGAGCAGTACTTC.

This clonotype was observed at least ten times. The chain joins TRBV15 to TRBJ2-7; D is possibly TRBD1 (7 bases). Germline-derived CDR1 and CDR2 are LNHNV and YYDKDF (reference sequence). The CDR3 is 15 amino acids. Trimming took 0 bases from V and 7 from J, leaving 16 bases between them. CDR3 loop: CATSRDRTGAGEQYF. CDR3 DNA: TGTGCCACCAGCAGAGATCGGACAGGCGCGGGGGAGCAGTACTTC.

The chain joins TRBV11-2 to TRBJ2-7, with a weak D call TRBD2 (6 bases). The CDR3 is 12 amino acids. V lost 7 bases and J lost 6, with 13 bases in between. In germline, CDR1 is SGHAT, CDR2 FQNNGV. This CDR3 is CASTTAGGEQYF. The DNA for the CDR3 is TGTGCCAGCACCACCGCCGGGGGCGAGCAGTACTTC.

This chain uses TRBV7-3 with TRBJ2-1; D is uncertain. With 2 bases removed from V and 9 bases from J, the gap between germline ends came to 11 bases. The CDR3 sequence is 13 residues long. Germline V gene sequence: CDR1 SGHTA, CDR2 FQGTGA. The CDR3 nucleotides read TGTGCCAGCAGCTTATCTCCCAACGGTGAGCAGTTCTTC. Its translation: CASSLSPNGEQFF.

This clonotype was seen a handful of times. This chain joins TRBV2 and TRBJ2-1; 11 positions match TRBD2. The trim removed 5 bases at V and 7 bases at J, leaving 10 bases unmatched. The CDR3 is 16 amino acids. CDR1 SNHLY and CDR2 FYNNEI come from the germline V gene. As DNA, the CDR3 is TGTGCCAGCAGTCCTCTAGCGGGGGGTCTTCGGAATGAGCAGTTCTTC. Amino acids: CASSPLAGGLRNEQFF.

J is TRBJ2-2 and V is TRBV2, with 9 bases that match TRBD1. This CDR3 spans 14 amino acids. Germline V lookup: CDR1 SNHLY, CDR2 FYNNEI. The trim removed 10 bases at V and 7 bases at J, leaving 10 bases unmatched. CDR3 residues: CATASGTGHGELFF. The CDR3 nucleotides read TGTGCCACGGCCTCCGGGACAGGGCACGGGGAGCTGTTTTTT.

Ten or more counts support this clonotype. The V and J genes are TRBV27 and TRBJ2-7; possibly TRBD2 for D (5 bases). With 10 bases removed from V and 2 bases from J, the gap between germline ends came to 24 bases. This CDR3 has 16 residues. From germline, CDR1 is MNHEY and CDR2 SMNVEV (reference sequence). Here the CDR3 DNA reads TGTGCCAAACGACCTGGTTGGTGGGAGCTACCCTACGAGCAGTACTTC. Protein product: CAKRPGWWELPYEQYF.

The sample holds many counts of this clonotype. Here the CDR3 reads CSVAPGVETQYF. CDR3 coding DNA: TGCAGCGTTGCCCCGGGAGTAGAGACCCAGTACTTC. J is TRBJ2-5 and V is TRBV29-1, with a tentative D call TRBD2 (6 bases). Germline CDR1 and CDR2: SQVTM and ANQGSEA. V dropped 4 bases and J dropped 4 bases, with 10 bases sitting between them. The CDR3 covers 12 residues.

This clonotype has a handful of counts. This chain uses TRBV3-2 with TRBJ2-5; the listed D gene, TRBD1, was not tested against the DNA. TRBV3-2 constitutes a pseudogene. This CDR3 has 15 residues. The CDR3 sequence is CASSQEGQGLETQYF. The CDR3 DNA follows: TGTGCCAGCAGCCAAGAGGGACAGGGACTCGAGACCCAGTACTTC.